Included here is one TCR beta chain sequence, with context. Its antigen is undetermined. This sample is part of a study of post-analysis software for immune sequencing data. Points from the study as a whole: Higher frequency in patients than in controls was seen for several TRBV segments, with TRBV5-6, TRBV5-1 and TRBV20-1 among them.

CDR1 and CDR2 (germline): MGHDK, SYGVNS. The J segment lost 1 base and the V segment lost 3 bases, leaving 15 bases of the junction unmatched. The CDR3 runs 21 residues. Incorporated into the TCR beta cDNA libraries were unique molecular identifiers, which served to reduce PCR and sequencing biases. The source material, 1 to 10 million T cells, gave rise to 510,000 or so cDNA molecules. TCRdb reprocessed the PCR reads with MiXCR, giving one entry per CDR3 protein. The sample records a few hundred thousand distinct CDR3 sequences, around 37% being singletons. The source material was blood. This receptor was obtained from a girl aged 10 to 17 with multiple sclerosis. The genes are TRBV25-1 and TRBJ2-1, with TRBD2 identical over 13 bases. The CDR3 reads CASSDPSLLAGGPDSYNEQFF. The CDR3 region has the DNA TGTGCCAGCAGTGACCCCTCCTTACTAGCGGGGGGGCCGGATTCCTACAATGAGCAGTTCTTC.